Sequencing of this TCR beta chain was carried out in a study of pediatric ulcerative colitis (dated by TCRdb to between 2019 and 2020). For the wider study: Some 10 newly diagnosed, treatment-naive pediatric ulcerative colitis patients and a few non-IBD control children each provided paired blood and rectal samples. Overall study results and their limits: Because repertoires came from total lymphocyte DNA, patterns in rare subsets such as regulatory T cells may not be reflected. Features of the rectal repertoire distinguished controls, mild-moderate colitis patients and acute severe colitis patients, and in acute severe colitis rectal diversity was lower because of clonal expansions. A couple of rectal CDR3 clonotypes turned up in every ulcerative colitis patient but in none of the controls. The healthy control group was small, with only a handful of individuals. Compared with controls, ulcerative colitis patients showed significantly higher autologous blood-rectal clonal overlap, a finding that suggests increased T cell trafficking to inflamed tissue. A couple of patients' blood samples yielded substantially fewer templates for technical reasons and were excluded from blood-rectal overlap analysis.

The control children had a colonoscopy because IBD was suspected, showed normal endoscopy both macroscopically and histologically, and did not receive an IBD diagnosis during the next year. Blood was sampled at the same time as the colonoscopy. The Wizard kit (Promega) was used to extract genomic DNA from blood and intestinal samples. Including cysteine and phenylalanine, the CDR3 has 16 amino acids. Left in the record is the CDR3 DNA by itself, 48 bases read in frame from the first base. CDR1 MNHEY and CDR2 SMNVEV are derived from the germline V gene (reference sequence). At the junction V is shortened by 5 bases and J by 4 bases; bases outside the gene matches: 8. Turning to this clone: Its binding antigen is unknown. No qualities accompany the bases; no much larger clone lies one base away.

Using the immunoSEQ TRB Survey service, rearranged CDR3 beta regions were amplified from genomic DNA with multiplex V and J primers. To keep depth equal across samples, survey-level sequencing depth of up to 500,000 reads per sample was applied. The libraries were purified and pooled, then sequenced using Illumina technology. The original pipeline was this. Productive clonality, sample overlap, pairwise scatters, CDR3 beta length, V/D/J gene usage and productiveness were all assessed with the immunoSEQ online tools. Alongside Shannon and Simpson indices, calculated diversity was computed as the number of unique rearrangements divided by total templates, multiplied by 100. For principal component analysis, Z-score normalized data were analyzed with the R prcomp function and the ggbiplot package. Morisita's index was used to quantify blood-rectal clonal overlap within each subject. In its TCRdb copy, this immuneACCESS table keeps in-frame sequences only and misses some clones. Where compared with another copy, unresolved V genes explain less than half of these, and the others have no known cause. That table supplies the V and J calls and clone size; D and trimming were determined from the DNA. For this sample the table gives about 60,000 clones, of which about 89% were detected only once. The ten largest clonotypes hold nearly 1.5% of the sample.

This clonotype originated in a boy aged 10-17 years who was a control in a study of pediatric ulcerative colitis. The chain uses TRBV27 and TRBJ2-1; 10 central bases correspond to TRBD2. Source material: blood. In nucleotide form, the sequence is TGTGCCAGCAGTCCTCTACTAGCGGGGCCTTACAATGAGCAGTTCTTC. It codes for CASSPLLAGPYNEQFF.